The T cell receptor beta chain under discussion was sequenced for a study of Graves' ophthalmopathy and Graves' hyperthyroidism listed by TCRdb under 2018. Describing the broader study: Hyperthyroidism was considered stable if no progression to ophthalmopathy occurred within 18 months of follow-up. In more than five hyperthyroidism patients, the T-cell repertoires found in thyroid tissue were compared with those found in blood. In total, some 130 blood samples were TCR-sequenced: 40 to 45 ophthalmopathy, 75 hyperthyroidism and roughly 17 hyperthyroidism-to-ophthalmopathy patients. The study used TCR beta repertoire signatures to distinguish Graves' ophthalmopathy from Graves' hyperthyroidism and to predict progression to ophthalmopathy. A discovery set of 100 patients (43 ophthalmopathy, 55 to 60 stable hyperthyroidism) was enrolled to explore V-J signatures distinguishing ophthalmopathy from hyperthyroidism. Following sampling, methimazole starting at 30 mg daily was administered to hyperthyroidism patients, and high-dose intravenous methylprednisolone was administered to ophthalmopathy patients. An independent validation cohort was composed of some 19 hyperthyroidism patients and 15 to 17 patients who later progressed from hyperthyroidism to ophthalmopathy. Results and caveats for the whole study, not just this receptor: Most expanded thyroid clonotypes with a frequency above 0.001 also appeared in blood, which suggests that blood repertoires may reflect the immune response in the thyroid. No statistical method was used to set the sample size in advance, and the investigators knew which group each participant was assigned to. In validation, the model predicted ophthalmopathy progression with 70.59% sensitivity and approximately 72% specificity; roughly 12 predicted patients were CT-confirmed with GO in a median of about 7.1 months. In cross-validation, the 13-signature model distinguished ophthalmopathy from stable hyperthyroidism with just over 85% sensitivity and approximately 81% specificity, and in the test set the corresponding values were roughly 80% and 75%.

For repertoire sequencing, TCR beta CDR3 regions were amplified from RNA transcripts. A first-round RT-PCR used HTBI primers with the Qiagen OneStep RT-PCR kit, followed by a second-round multiplex PCR, size selection and purification. Libraries were sequenced on an Illumina HiSeq2000 using paired-end 100 bp reads. The authors' pipeline ran thus. SOAPnuke was used for read processing, and reads with adapters, uncalled bases, a mean Phred below 15, or no exact constant-primer or identifier match were discarded. High-quality paired reads were merged with COPE v1.2.5. Each unique nucleotide sequence was treated as a clonotype, and MiTCR v1.1 was used to align the clonotypes to the IMGT TRB V, D and J references. The analysis was limited to V-J combinations with a frequency above 0.0001, which together covered over 98% of repertoires. For each V-J combination, a TCR clonal expansion and chaos score was defined as F50 clonal expansion divided by the chaos observed in the TCRdist matrix. Welch's t-statistics and random forest were used to reduce features to approximately 13 V-J combinations, which were fed into a naive Bayes classifier. The Morisita-Horn index was used to measure how similar the thyroid and blood repertoires were. TCRdb trimmed public reads at Q25 via fastp, called clones via MiXCR and kept in-frame beta chains. Under each unique CDR3 protein, matching rows form one entry showing the most common genes and DNA. The V and J calls and clone size come from TCRdb's table, not from the authors' own analysis. The sample table lists around 1,000,000 distinct CDR3 sequences, 35% to 45% of them with a count of one. The top ten clones comprise approximately 12% of the sample.

Of note for this clonotype: This clone's antigen is unknown. Per-base quality was not reported, and no clone a single base away is much larger than it.

Hyperthyroidism patients were newly diagnosed, were aged 18 to 65 years, and had a disease duration under 2 months. Patients were excluded if they had other autoimmune diseases, uncontrolled infections, pregnancy or lactation. Clinical symptoms, serum thyroxine, TRAb, thyroid ultrasound and orbital computed tomography formed the basis of the diagnosis. Trizol reagent was used to extract the total RNA, and its quality was then checked on an Agilent 2100 Bioanalyzer. The sample consisted of peripheral blood or thyroid tissue (not recorded which). This sequence originates from an adult man with Graves' hyperthyroidism.

The CDR3 region reads CASSFGDLYEQYF. DNA sequence: TGTGCCAGCAGTTTCGGGGACCTCTACGAGCAGTACTTC. The chain links TRBV19 with TRBJ2-7, with the D call perhaps TRBD1 or TRBD2, as 5 bases match in each case. The junction shows trimming of 9 bases on V and 3 bases on J, plus 15 bases between the germline ends. Its CDR3 holds 13 amino acids, cysteine through phenylalanine. Left in the record is the CDR3 DNA by itself, 39 bases read in frame from the first base. In the germline V gene (reference sequence), CDR1 corresponds to LNHDA and CDR2 to SQIVND.